A selection of T cell receptor beta chains follows, all from one sample in a study of T-cell memory formation after mild COVID-19. A single record per CDR3 protein comes from TCRdb applying MiXCR to the 5' RACE reads. Of some 160,000 distinct CDR3 sequences in the sample, roughly 13% were seen once. The sample consisted of PBMCs or a T cell subset sorted from them (not recorded which). The receptors were gathered from a man aged 18 to 30 who had mild COVID-19 (a few samples of this study predate the infection). Cell type and time point are not known. The CDR3 runs from the conserved cysteine through the conserved F or W. The order of the fields is V gene, J gene, clone size, D gene, CDR3 protein, CDR3 DNA. D genes are given only for firm matches. Clone size is stated in some rows and not others, as once, few, many or a class when expanded.

TRBV7-2	TRBJ1-2	NA	NA	CASSLNGFYGYTF	TGTGCCAGCAGCCTTAACGGTTTTTATGGCTACACCTTC
TRBV7-2	TRBJ1-6	many	NA	CASSVGGGIPPLHF	TGTGCCAGCAGCGTAGGAGGGGGAATCCCCCCCCTCCACTTT
TRBV6-4	TRBJ2-3	many	TRBD1	CASSDGTGADTQYF	TGTGCCAGCAGTGACGGGACAGGGGCAGATACGCAGTATTTT
TRBV7-2	TRBJ2-5	NA	NA	CASASGLAQTQYF	TGTGCCAGCGCCTCCGGACTGGCCCAGACCCAGTACTTC
TRBV6-5	TRBJ2-5	NA	NA	CASSRDRPPGETQYF	TGTGCCAGCAGCCGCGACAGACCCCCCGGAGAGACCCAGTACTTC
TRBV15	TRBJ2-5	few	TRBD2	CATSRVRRGGPGETQYF	TGTGCCACCAGCAGAGTACGGCGGGGGGGCCCGGGAGAGACCCAGTACTTC
TRBV7-2	TRBJ1-2	NA	TRBD1	CASSRQGDYGYTF	TGTGCCAGCAGCCGACAGGGGGACTATGGCTACACCTTC
TRBV20-1	TRBJ2-5	NA	NA	CSARTGGSFEETQYF	TGCAGTGCTAGGACTGGGGGGAGTTTTGAAGAGACCCAGTACTTC
TRBV20-1	TRBJ1-2	NA	TRBD1	CSAGTGTGDLGGYTF	TGCAGTGCTGGGACCGGGACAGGGGATTTGGGTGGCTACACCTTC
TRBV6-2/TRBV6-3	TRBJ2-3	few	NA	CASSRGLSDTQYF	TGTGCCAGCAGTCGCGGACTGTCAGATACGCAGTATTTT
TRBV7-9	TRBJ1-1	few	NA	CASSVMDSSTEAFF	TGTGCCAGCAGCGTGATGGACAGTTCCACTGAAGCTTTCTTT
TRBV5-6	TRBJ2-3	NA	NA	CASSLPRGNRADTQYF	TGTGCCAGCAGCTTACCCCGAGGGAACAGGGCAGATACGCAGTATTTT
TRBV6-2/TRBV6-3	TRBJ1-2	NA	NA	CASDSGGGADGYTF	TGTGCCAGCGATTCTGGGGGGGGCGCGGATGGCTACACCTTC
TRBV2	TRBJ1-6	few	NA	CASSGGSLVVAPLHF	TGTGCCAGCAGTGGGGGCAGTTTGGTGGTGGCACCCCTCCACTTT
TRBV21-1	TRBJ1-2	NA	NA	CASKDRGPDYGYTF	TGTGCCAGCAAGGACAGGGGGCCAGACTATGGCTACACCTTC
TRBV6-2/TRBV6-3	TRBJ1-5	few	TRBD1	CASSRDRVYQPQHF	TGTGCCAGCAGCCGGGACAGGGTCTATCAGCCCCAGCATTTT
TRBV7-3	TRBJ2-2	few	TRBD1	CASSSTGTGTGGELFF	TGTGCCAGCAGTTCAACCGGGACAGGCACCGGCGGGGAGCTGTTTTTT
TRBV5-1	TRBJ1-3	NA	NA	CASRLQGSGNTIYF	TGCGCCAGCAGGTTGCAGGGATCCGGAAACACCATATATTTT
TRBV28	TRBJ2-2	many	NA	CASTQWGTGELFF	TGTGCCAGCACCCAGTGGGGCACCGGGGAGCTGTTTTTT
TRBV7-2	TRBJ2-6	NA	NA	CASSLALGANVLTF	TGTGCCAGCAGCTTAGCGCTCGGGGCCAACGTCCTGACTTTC
TRBV7-2	TRBJ1-2	many	TRBD1	CASSAREGARDGYTF	TGTGCCAGCAGCGCCCGGGAGGGGGCGCGGGATGGCTACACCTTC
TRBV4-1	TRBJ1-2	NA	NA	CASSQDPGAGYGYTF	TGCGCCAGCAGCCAAGATCCGGGGGCTGGGTATGGCTACACCTTC